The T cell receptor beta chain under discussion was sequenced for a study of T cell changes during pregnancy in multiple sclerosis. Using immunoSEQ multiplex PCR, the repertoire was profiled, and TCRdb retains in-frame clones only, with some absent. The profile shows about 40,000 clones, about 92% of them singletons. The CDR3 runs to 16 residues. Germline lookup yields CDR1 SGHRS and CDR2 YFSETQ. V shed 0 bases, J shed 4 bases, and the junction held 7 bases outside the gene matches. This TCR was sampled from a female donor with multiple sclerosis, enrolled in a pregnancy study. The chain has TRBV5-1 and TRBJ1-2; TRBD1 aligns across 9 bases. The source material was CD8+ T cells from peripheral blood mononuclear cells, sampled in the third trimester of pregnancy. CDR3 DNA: TGCGCCAGCAGCTTGGAACCCGCACAGGGGGCCTATGGCTACACCTTC. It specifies CASSLEPAQGAYGYTF.